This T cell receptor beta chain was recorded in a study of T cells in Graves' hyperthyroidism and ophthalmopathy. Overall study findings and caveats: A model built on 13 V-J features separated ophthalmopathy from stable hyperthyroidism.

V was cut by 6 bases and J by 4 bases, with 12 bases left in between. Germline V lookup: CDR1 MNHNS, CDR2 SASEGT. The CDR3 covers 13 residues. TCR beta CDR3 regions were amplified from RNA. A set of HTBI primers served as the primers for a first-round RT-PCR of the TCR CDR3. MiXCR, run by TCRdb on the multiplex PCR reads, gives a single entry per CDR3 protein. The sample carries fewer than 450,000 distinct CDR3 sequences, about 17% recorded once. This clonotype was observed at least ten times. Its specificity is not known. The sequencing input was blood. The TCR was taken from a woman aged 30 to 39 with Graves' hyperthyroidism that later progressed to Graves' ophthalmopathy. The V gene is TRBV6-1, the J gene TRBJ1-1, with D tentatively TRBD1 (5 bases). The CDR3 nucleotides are TGTGCCAGCAGACGCGACAGCCGCACTGAAGCTTTCTTT. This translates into CASRRDSRTEAFF.